This passage covers 5 T cell receptor beta chains from one sample sequenced in a study of cytomegalovirus exposure and HLA in healthy donors. Primers included in the PCR were 60 Vbeta and 13 Jbeta primers. Sequencing used immunoSEQ multiplex PCR; TCRdb keeps in-frame clones, though not all of them. The sample lists about 150,000 clones; around 70% were seen once. Sequencing used PBMCs. The receptors originated from a man between 25 and 39 years old in good health and CMV-seronegative.

The genes are TRBV28 and TRBJ1-2, with D possibly being TRBD1 (5 bases). The germline V gene has CDR1 MDHEN and CDR2 SYDVKM. Between the trimmed V and J ends, which lost 5 bases and 2 bases, there was a span of 15 bases. The CDR3 spans 15 residues. CDR3 coding DNA: TGTGCCAGCAGTCCCCTTGCAGGGAGGAACTATGGCTACACCTTC. Its translation is CASSPLAGRNYGYTF.

This clone was seen a few times. The chain combines TRBV7-9 with TRBJ2-7; perhaps TRBD1 as D (6 bases). The V end was cut by 3 bases, the J end by 5 bases, with 8 bases between. The germline gives CDR1 SEHNR, CDR2 FQNEAQ (reference sequence). The CDR3 length is 12 residues. In nucleotides, the CDR3 is TGTGCCAGCAGCTTTACAGGGAACGAGCAGTACTTC. Translating it yields CASSFTGNEQYF.

The chain uses TRBV5-4 and TRBJ2-5, with D hard to call. CDR3 length: 13 residues. The ends were cut back, 0 bases at V and 3 bases at J, with 6 bases in the middle. Germline V CDR1 and CDR2: SGHNT, YYREEE (reference sequence). This chain's CDR3 is CASSLGAKETQYF. The DNA of the CDR3 is TGTGCCAGCAGCTTGGGGGCTAAAGAGACCCAGTACTTC.

The rearrangement links TRBV7-9 to TRBJ2-3, with TRBD2 identical over 10 bases. The junction had 5 bases not matched to a gene; V was cut back by 3 bases and J by 5 bases. This CDR3 has 15 amino acids. CDR1 and CDR2 (germline): SEHNR, FQNEAQ (reference sequence). CDR3 amino acids: CASSFKVAGGDTQYF. The CDR3 DNA reads TGTGCCAGCAGCTTCAAGGTAGCGGGGGGAGATACGCAGTATTTT.

The chain employs TRBV28 and TRBJ1-4, with a tentative D call TRBD1 (5 bases). This CDR3 has 13 amino acids. Germline V gives CDR1 MDHEN, CDR2 SYDVKM. The V and J ends lost 3 bases and 8 bases respectively, with 10 bases between them. DNA for the CDR3: TGTGCCAGCAGTTTCGACAGAAGCGAAAAACTGTTTTTT. Translating gives CASSFDRSEKLFF. The full variable domain, in which reference TRBV28 and TRBJ1-4 provide the parts outside the CDR3, is DVKVTQSSRYLVKRTGEKVFLECVQDMDHENMFWYRQDPGLGLRLIYFSYDVKMKEKGDIPEGYSVSREKKERFSLILESASTNQTSMYLCASSFDRSEKLFFGSGTQLSVL.